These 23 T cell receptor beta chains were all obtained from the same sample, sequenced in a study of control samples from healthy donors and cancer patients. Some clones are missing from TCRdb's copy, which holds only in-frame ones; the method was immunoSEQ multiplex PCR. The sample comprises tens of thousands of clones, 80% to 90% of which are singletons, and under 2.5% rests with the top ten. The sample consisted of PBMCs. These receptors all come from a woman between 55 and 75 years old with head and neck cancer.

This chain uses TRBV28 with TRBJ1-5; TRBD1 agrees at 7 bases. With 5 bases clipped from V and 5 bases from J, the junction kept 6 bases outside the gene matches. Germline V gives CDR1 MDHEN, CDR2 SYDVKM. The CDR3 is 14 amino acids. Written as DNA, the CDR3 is TGTGCCAGCAGTGAACGACAGGGTTATCAGCCCCAGCATTTT. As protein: CASSERQGYQPQHF.

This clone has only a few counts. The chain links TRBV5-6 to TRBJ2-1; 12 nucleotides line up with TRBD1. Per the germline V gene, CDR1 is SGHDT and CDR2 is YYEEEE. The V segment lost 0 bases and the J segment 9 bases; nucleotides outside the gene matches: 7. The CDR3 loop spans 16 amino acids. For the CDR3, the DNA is TGTGCCAGCAGCTTGGCCGGGACAGGGGGCTGGGGTGAGCAGTTCTTC. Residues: CASSLAGTGGWGEQFF.

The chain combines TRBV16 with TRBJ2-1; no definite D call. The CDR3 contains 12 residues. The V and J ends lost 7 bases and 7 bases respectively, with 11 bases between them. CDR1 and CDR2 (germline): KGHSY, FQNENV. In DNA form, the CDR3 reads TGTGCCAGCACCCCCGGGCATAATGAGCAGTTCTTC. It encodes CASTPGHNEQFF. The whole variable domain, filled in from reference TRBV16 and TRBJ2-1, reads GEEVAQTPKHLVRGEGQKAKLYCAPIKGHSYVFWYQQVLKNEFKFLISFQNENVFDETGMPKERFSAKCLPNSPCSLEIQATKLEDSAVYFCASTPGHNEQFFGPGTRLTVL.

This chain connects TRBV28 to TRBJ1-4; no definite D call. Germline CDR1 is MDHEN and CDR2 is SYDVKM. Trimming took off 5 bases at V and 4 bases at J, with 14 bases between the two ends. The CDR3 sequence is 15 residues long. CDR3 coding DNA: TGTGCCAGCAGTCCTTTATTAGGGAGTAATGAAAAACTGTTTTTT. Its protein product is CASSPLLGSNEKLFF.

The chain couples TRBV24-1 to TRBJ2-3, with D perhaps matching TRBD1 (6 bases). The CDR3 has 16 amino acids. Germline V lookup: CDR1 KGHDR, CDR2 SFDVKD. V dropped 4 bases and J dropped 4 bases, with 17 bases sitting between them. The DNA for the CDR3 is TGTGCCACCAGTGAGGGGGCTTTGGGTAACTCAGATACGCAGTATTTT. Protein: CATSEGALGNSDTQYF.

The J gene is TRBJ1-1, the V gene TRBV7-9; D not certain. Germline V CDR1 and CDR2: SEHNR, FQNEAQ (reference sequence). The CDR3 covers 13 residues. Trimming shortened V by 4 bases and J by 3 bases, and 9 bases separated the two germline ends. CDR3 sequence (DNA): TGTGCCAGCAGCTGGACCGTGGACACTGAAGCTTTCTTT. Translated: CASSWTVDTEAFF.

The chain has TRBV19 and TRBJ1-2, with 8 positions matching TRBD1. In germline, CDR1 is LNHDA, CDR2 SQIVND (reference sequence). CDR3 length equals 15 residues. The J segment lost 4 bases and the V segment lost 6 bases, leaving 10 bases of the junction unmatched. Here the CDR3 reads CASRVTGGYFYGYTF. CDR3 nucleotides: TGTGCCAGTAGAGTTACAGGGGGGTACTTCTATGGCTACACCTTC.

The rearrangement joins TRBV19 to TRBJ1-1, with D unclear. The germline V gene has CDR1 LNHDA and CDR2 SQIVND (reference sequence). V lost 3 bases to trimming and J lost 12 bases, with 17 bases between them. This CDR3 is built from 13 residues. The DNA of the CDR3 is TGTGCCAGTAGTATGGAGGGAGGGTCGCACTCTTTCTTT. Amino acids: CASSMEGGSHSFF. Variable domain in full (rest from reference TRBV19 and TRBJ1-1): DGGITQSPKYLFRKEGQNVTLSCEQNLNHDAMYWYRQDPGQGLRLIYYSQIVNDFQKGDIAEGYSVSREKKESFPLTVTSAQKNPTAFYLCASSMEGGSHSFFGQGTRLTVV.

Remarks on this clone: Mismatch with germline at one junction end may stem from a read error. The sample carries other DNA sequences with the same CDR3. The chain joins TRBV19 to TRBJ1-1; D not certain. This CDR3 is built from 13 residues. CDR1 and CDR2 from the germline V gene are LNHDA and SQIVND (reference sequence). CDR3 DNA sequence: TGTGCCAGCAGTATAGATCACTGGACTGAAGCTTTCTTT. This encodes CASSIDHWTEAFF.

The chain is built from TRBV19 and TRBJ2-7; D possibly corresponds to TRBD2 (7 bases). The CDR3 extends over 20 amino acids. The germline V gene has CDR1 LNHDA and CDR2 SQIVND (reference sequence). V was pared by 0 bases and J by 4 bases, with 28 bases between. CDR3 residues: CASSIDVRGRLRGGMYEQYF. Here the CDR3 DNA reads TGTGCCAGTAGTATAGATGTAAGGGGGAGGTTGCGGGGAGGGATGTACGAGCAGTACTTC.

CDR3 nucleotide sequence: TGTGCCAGCAGCCCCGGGGCTAGCGGGAGTCCTTACGAGCAGTACTTC. Translated: CASSPGASGSPYEQYF. The chain couples TRBV7-9 to TRBJ2-7, with 10 bases identical to TRBD2. This CDR3 spans 16 amino acids. Germline CDR1 and CDR2: SEHNR and FQNEAQ (reference sequence). After removal of 5 bases from V and 4 bases from J, the junction contained 11 bases not matched to a gene.

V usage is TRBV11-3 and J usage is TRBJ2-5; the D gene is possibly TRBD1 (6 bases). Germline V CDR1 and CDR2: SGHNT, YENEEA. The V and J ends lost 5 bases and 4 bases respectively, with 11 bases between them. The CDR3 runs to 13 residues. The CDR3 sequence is CASSVTGSETQYF. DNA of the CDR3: TGTGCCAGCAGCGTCACAGGGTCAGAGACCCAGTACTTC.

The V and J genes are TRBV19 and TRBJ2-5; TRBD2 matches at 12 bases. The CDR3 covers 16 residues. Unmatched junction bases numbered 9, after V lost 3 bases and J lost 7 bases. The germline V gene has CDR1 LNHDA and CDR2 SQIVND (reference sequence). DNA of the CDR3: TGTGCCAGTAGTATGTTAGCTAGCGGGAGGGCGGGGACCCAGTACTTC. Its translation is CASSMLASGRAGTQYF.

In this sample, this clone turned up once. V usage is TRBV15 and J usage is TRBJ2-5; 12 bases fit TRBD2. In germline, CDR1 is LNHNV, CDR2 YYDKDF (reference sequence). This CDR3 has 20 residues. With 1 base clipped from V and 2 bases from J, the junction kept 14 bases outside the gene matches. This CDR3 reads CATSRVPARSLAGGQETQYF. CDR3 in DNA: TGTGCCACCAGCAGAGTGCCGGCGAGGTCTCTAGCGGGAGGGCAAGAGACCCAGTACTTC. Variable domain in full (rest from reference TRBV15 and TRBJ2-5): DAMVIQNPRYQVTQFGKPVTLSCSQTLNHNVMYWYQQKSSQAPKLLFHYYDKDFNNEADTPDNFQSRRPNTSFCFLDIRSPGLGDTAMYLCATSRVPARSLAGGQETQYFGPGTRLLVL.

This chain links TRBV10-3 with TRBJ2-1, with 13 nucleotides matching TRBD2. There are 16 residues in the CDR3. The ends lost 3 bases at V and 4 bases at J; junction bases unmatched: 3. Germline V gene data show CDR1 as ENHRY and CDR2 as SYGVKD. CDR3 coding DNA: TGTGCCATCAGTGATACGACTAGCGGGAGGTACAATGAGCAGTTCTTC. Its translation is CAISDTTSGRYNEQFF.

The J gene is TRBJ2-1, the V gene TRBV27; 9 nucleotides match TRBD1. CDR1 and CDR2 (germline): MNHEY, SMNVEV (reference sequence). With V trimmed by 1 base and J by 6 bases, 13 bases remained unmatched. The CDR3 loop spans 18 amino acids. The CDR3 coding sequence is TGTGCCAGCAGTTTATATTTTGATCTTGGACAGGGGACCAATGAGCAGTTCTTC. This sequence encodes CASSLYFDLGQGTNEQFF.

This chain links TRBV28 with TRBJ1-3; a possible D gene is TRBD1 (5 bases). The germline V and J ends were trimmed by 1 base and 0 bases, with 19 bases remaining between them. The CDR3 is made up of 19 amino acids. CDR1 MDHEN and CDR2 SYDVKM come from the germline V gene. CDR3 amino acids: CASSLFWATATYSGNTIYF. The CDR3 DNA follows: TGTGCCAGCAGTTTATTTTGGGCGACAGCGACCTACTCTGGAAACACCATATATTTT.

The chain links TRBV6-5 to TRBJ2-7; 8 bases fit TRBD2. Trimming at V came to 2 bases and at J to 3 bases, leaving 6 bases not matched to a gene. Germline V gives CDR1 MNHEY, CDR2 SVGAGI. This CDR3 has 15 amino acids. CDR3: CASSYRGLEDYEQYF. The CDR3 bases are TGTGCCAGCAGTTACCGGGGACTAGAAGACTACGAGCAGTACTTC.

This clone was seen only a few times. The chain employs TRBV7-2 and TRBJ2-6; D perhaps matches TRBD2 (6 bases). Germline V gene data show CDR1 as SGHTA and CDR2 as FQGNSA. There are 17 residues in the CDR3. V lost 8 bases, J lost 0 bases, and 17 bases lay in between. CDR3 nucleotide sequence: TGTGCCAGCGGATCATGGGGGGAAGGCTCTGGGGCCAACGTCCTGACTTTC. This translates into CASGSWGEGSGANVLTF.

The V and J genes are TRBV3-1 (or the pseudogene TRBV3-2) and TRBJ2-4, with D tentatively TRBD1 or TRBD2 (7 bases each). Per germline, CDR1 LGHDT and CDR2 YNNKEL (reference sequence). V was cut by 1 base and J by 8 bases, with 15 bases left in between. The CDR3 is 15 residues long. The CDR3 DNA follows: TGTGCCAGCAGCCAAGCAGGGGGGGGTAATGACATTCAGTACTTC. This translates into CASSQAGGGNDIQYF.

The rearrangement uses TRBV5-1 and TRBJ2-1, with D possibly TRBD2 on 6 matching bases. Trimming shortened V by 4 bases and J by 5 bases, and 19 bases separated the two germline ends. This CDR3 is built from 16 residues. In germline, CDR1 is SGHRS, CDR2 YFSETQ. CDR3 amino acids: CASSRGAIRPDNEQFF. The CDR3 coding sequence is TGCGCCAGCAGCCGCGGGGCTATCCGACCCGACAATGAGCAGTTCTTC.

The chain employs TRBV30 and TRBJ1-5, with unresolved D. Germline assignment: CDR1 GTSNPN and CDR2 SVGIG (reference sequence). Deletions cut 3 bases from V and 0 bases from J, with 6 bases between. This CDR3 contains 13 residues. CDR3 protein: CAWSENSNQPQHF. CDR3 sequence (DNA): TGTGCCTGGAGCGAGAATAGCAATCAGCCCCAGCATTTT.

CDR3 nucleotides: TGCAGCGTGGGACAGGGGGCGACCTACGAGCAGTACTTC. Amino acids: CSVGQGATYEQYF. The rearrangement links TRBV29-1 to TRBJ2-7, with 12 bases aligning to TRBD1. Germline V lookup: CDR1 SQVTM, CDR2 ANQGSEA. The CDR3 is made up of 13 amino acids. With 6 bases clipped from V and 2 bases from J, the junction kept 2 bases outside the gene matches.